One sample yielded the 27 T cell receptor beta chains listed below, sequenced in a study of breast tumors, draining lymph nodes, adjacent tissues. TCRdb recomputed calls from the multiplex PCR reads with MiXCR, one row per CDR3 protein. Altogether about 80,000 distinct CDR3 sequences are present, roughly a fifth being singletons, with the ten largest covering 2% to 2.5%. Axillary draining lymph nodes of breast cancer patients supplied the node samples. Specimen: axillary lymph node tissue. All receptors derive from a female donor with breast cancer. Some clones in this sample may be carry-over from other donors' samples.

At least ten counts were recorded for this clonotype. This sequence joins TRBV19 and TRBJ2-1; unclear D gene. Germline CDR1 is LNHDA and CDR2 is SQIVND (reference sequence). V was trimmed by 5 bases and J by 0 bases, leaving 8 bases between them. The CDR3 loop spans 14 amino acids. The CDR3 region is CASSGPVSYNEQFF. For the CDR3, the DNA is TGTGCCAGTAGTGGGCCAGTCTCCTACAATGAGCAGTTCTTC. The full variable domain, completed using reference TRBV19 and TRBJ2-1, is DGGITQSPKYLFRKEGQNVTLSCEQNLNHDAMYWYRQDPGQGLRLIYYSQIVNDFQKGDIAEGYSVSREKKESFPLTVTSAQKNPTAFYLCASSGPVSYNEQFFGPGTRLTVL.

This clonotype was observed at least ten times. The V call is TRBV19, the J call TRBJ2-5; TRBD1 matches 9 bases. This CDR3 is 13 amino acids long. Germline V gene data show CDR1 as LNHDA and CDR2 as SQIVND (reference sequence). Trimming took 5 bases from V and 7 from J; bases not matched to a gene: 5. This CDR3 reads CASSADRGTTQYF. The CDR3 nucleotides read TGTGCCAGTAGTGCTGACAGGGGGACGACCCAGTACTTC.

With regard to this clonotype: This sequence may be a read error, since a much larger clone differs from it by one base. V usage is TRBV19 and J usage is TRBJ2-7; D is possibly TRBD1 (5 bases). In germline, CDR1 is LNHDA, CDR2 SQIVND (reference sequence). The CDR3 is 13 amino acids. In nucleotides, the CDR3 is TGTGCCTGTAGTATATCCAGGGAATACGAGCAGTACTTC. Encoded protein: CACSISREYEQYF.

This clonotype was picked up many times. This chain joins TRBV15 and TRBJ2-5; 7 bases are shared with TRBD1. CDR3 length: 14 residues. CDR1 is LNHNV and CDR2 is YYDKDF in the germline V gene (reference sequence). The trim removed 3 bases at V and 4 bases at J, leaving 5 bases unmatched. CDR3 protein: CATSRGSGGETQYF. The DNA for the CDR3 is TGTGCCACCAGCAGGGGTTCAGGGGGAGAGACCCAGTACTTC.

This clonotype was detected only a few times. The chain couples TRBV6-1 to TRBJ1-5; D call uncertain. V lost 4 bases, J lost 0 bases, and 7 bases lay in between. This CDR3 has 14 residues. Per the germline V gene, CDR1 is MNHNS and CDR2 is SASEGT. The CDR3, as DNA: TGTGCCAGCAGTGCATCGACTAGCAATCAGCCCCAGCATTTT. Translated, it gives CASSASTSNQPQHF.

This clonotype appeared many times. This chain links TRBV7-2 with TRBJ2-3, with D possibly being TRBD1 (5 bases). V lost 4 bases and J lost 3, with 11 bases in between. Germline CDR1 reads SGHTA; CDR2 reads FQGNSA. The CDR3 covers 14 residues. The CDR3 DNA reads as TGTGCCAGCAGCTCGCCAGGGCTGACAGATACGCAGTATTTT. Translating it yields CASSSPGLTDTQYF. The full variable domain, in which reference TRBV7-2 and TRBJ2-3 provide the parts outside the CDR3, is GAGVSQSPSNKVTEKGKDVELRCDPISGHTALYWYRQSLGQGLEFLIYFQGNSAPDKSGLPSDRFSAERTGGSVSTLTIQRTQQEDSAVYLCASSSPGLTDTQYFGPGTRLTVL.

This clonotype occurred many times. The rearrangement links TRBV11-3 to TRBJ2-7; 12 bases are a match to TRBD2. The J segment lost 0 bases and the V segment lost 4 bases, leaving 16 bases of the junction unmatched. Germline V gene lookup returns CDR1 SGHNT and CDR2 YENEEA. CDR3 length: 20 amino acids. CDR3 coding DNA: TGTGCCAGCAGCTCCGCTTACTCCGGGACTAGCGGGTCATCCTCCTACGAGCAGTACTTC. Its protein is CASSSAYSGTSGSSSYEQYF.

The table lists this clonotype with a few counts. It may be a read error: a sequence one base away is much more abundant. The J gene is TRBJ2-1, the V gene TRBV27; 7 bases line up with TRBD2. The CDR3 runs 13 residues. Germline V gene data show CDR1 as MNHEY and CDR2 as SMNVEV (reference sequence). CDR3 loop: CASKRERGNKQFF. The CDR3 bases are TGTGCCAGCAAACGGGAGCGGGGCAATAAGCAGTTCTTC.

This clonotype was picked up many times. The chain is built from TRBV7-8 and TRBJ2-7, with 7 bases fitting TRBD2. The trim removed 4 bases at V and 2 bases at J, leaving 2 bases unmatched. This CDR3 spans 13 amino acids. The germline CDR1 and CDR2 sequences are SGHVS and FQNEAQ. CDR3 protein: CASSSGLAYEQYF. The CDR3 coding sequence is TGTGCCAGCAGCTCAGGACTAGCCTACGAGCAGTACTTC.

This clonotype appeared many times. The chain uses TRBV14 and TRBJ2-2; D perhaps matches TRBD1 (6 bases). Germline assignment: CDR1 SGHDN and CDR2 FVKESK. V lost 0 bases to trimming and J lost 5 bases, with 19 bases between them. The CDR3 spans 18 residues. The CDR3 DNA follows: TGTGCCAGCAGCCAAGAGGTTGGGGTGACAGGCAGAACCGGGGAGCTGTTTTTT. Amino acid sequence: CASSQEVGVTGRTGELFF.

This clonotype was observed a few times. The chain carries TRBV3-1 and TRBJ2-5; no definite D call. Germline CDR1 and CDR2: LGHDT and YNNKEL (reference sequence). Deletions cut 0 bases from V and 1 base from J, with 12 bases between. This CDR3 region has 16 residues. DNA of the CDR3: TGTGCCAGCAGCCAAGATGATCGCGCTCTCCAAGAGACCCAGTACTTC. Residues: CASSQDDRALQETQYF.

A note on this clonotype: Since a much larger clone is just one base distant, this may be a read error. The gene calls are TRBV5-6 and TRBJ1-4; D perhaps matches TRBD1 (5 bases). The CDR3 totals 16 residues. Germline V CDR1 and CDR2: SGHDT, YYEEEE. CDR3 sequence reads: CASSLKGRGNSEKLVF. CDR3 bases: TGTGCCAGCAGCTTGAAGGGACGGGGAAATAGTGAAAAACTGGTTTTT. The full variable domain, rest sourced from reference TRBV5-6 and TRBJ1-4, is DAGVTQSPTHLIKTRGQQVTLRCSPKSGHDTVSWYQQALGQGPQFIFQYYEEEERQRGNFPDRFSGHQFPNYSSELNVNALLLGDSALYLCASSLKGRGNSEKLVFGSGTQLSVL.

Comments on this clonotype: With a much larger clone just one base away, this may be a read error. The chain couples TRBV5-6 to TRBJ2-2; the match to TRBD2 covers 12 bases. Germline V gives CDR1 SGHDT, CDR2 YYEEEE. The V segment lost 6 bases and the J segment 13 bases; nucleotides outside the gene matches: 10. The CDR3 consists of 14 residues. The CDR3 nucleotides are TGTGCCAGCACCAGGACTAGCGGGACGAAACGGCTGTTTTTT. Encoded protein: CASTRTSGTKRLFF.

The chain employs TRBV19 and TRBJ2-4, with TRBD2 matching 11 bases. CDR3 size: 17 residues. J gave up 0 bases and V 1 base, and 2 bases lay outside the gene matches. Germline values: CDR1 LNHDA, CDR2 SQIVND (reference sequence). This CDR3 reads CASSIGTSGRAKNIQYF. CDR3 DNA: TGTGCCAGTAGTATAGGTACTAGCGGGAGAGCCAAAAACATTCAGTACTTC. The full variable domain, completed using reference TRBV19 and TRBJ2-4, is DGGITQSPKYLFRKEGQNVTLSCEQNLNHDAMYWYRQDPGQGLRLIYYSQIVNDFQKGDIAEGYSVSREKKESFPLTVTSAQKNPTAFYLCASSIGTSGRAKNIQYFGAGTRLSVL.

This clonotype occurred many times. The V gene is TRBV4-2, the J gene TRBJ1-2, with D possibly being TRBD1 (5 bases). The ends were cut back, 4 bases at V and 5 bases at J, with 14 bases in the middle. CDR1 is LGHNA and CDR2 is YNFKEQ in the germline V gene. The CDR3 loop spans 14 amino acids. The CDR3 sequence is CASSPGRGTYGYTF. CDR3 nucleotides: TGTGCCAGCAGCCCGGGACGGGGGACTTATGGCTACACCTTC.

This clonotype was recorded at least ten times. The chain uses TRBV9 and TRBJ1-6, with 8 bases that match TRBD1. This CDR3 is built from 16 residues. The germline gives CDR1 SGDLS, CDR2 YYNGEE. After removal of 3 bases from V and 9 bases from J, the junction contained 11 bases not matched to a gene. Here the CDR3 DNA reads TGTGCCAGCAGCGAAAGACCAGGACAGGGCGGTTCACCCCTCCACTTT. It translates to CASSERPGQGGSPLHF.

This clonotype appeared many times. V gene TRBV6-6 combines with J gene TRBJ2-1; 9 positions match TRBD2. The CDR3 loop spans 13 amino acids. Germline V gene sequence: CDR1 MNHNY, CDR2 SVGAGI (reference sequence). Trimming at V came to 8 bases and at J to 10 bases, leaving 9 bases not matched to a gene. CDR3 residues: CASHSVAGEEQFF. CDR3 nucleotide sequence: TGTGCCAGCCATAGCGTAGCGGGAGAAGAGCAGTTCTTC.

The V call is TRBV6-2 or TRBV6-3, the J call TRBJ2-4; no firm D call. The CDR3 sequence is 15 residues long. Trimming stripped 6 bases from V and 0 bases from J, with 12 bases between. From germline, CDR1 is MNHEY and CDR2 SVGEGT. CDR3 protein: CASSPADKAKNIQYF. CDR3 nucleotide sequence: TGTGCCAGCAGCCCCGCAGACAAAGCCAAAAACATTCAGTACTTC.

On this clonotype itself: A much larger clone sits a single nucleotide away, making a read error possible. This rearrangement joins TRBV5-1 to TRBJ2-5, with TRBD2 matching over 13 bases. The CDR3 is 16 residues long. The germline V gene encodes CDR1 SGHRS and CDR2 YFSETQ. CDR3 residues: CASSLGLAGGEETRYF. CDR3 coding DNA: TGCGCCAGCAGCTTGGGACTAGCGGGAGGAGAAGAGACCCGGTACTTC.

A word on this clonotype: One base away lies a much larger clone, so this may be a sequencing read error. The chain has TRBV27 and TRBJ2-5; 7 bases are a match to TRBD2. Germline assignment: CDR1 MNHEY and CDR2 SMNVEV (reference sequence). The V and J ends lost 3 bases and 7 bases, in that order; junction bases with no gene match: 5. The CDR3 has 13 residues. Here the CDR3 DNA reads TGTGCCAGCAGTTTGTTAGGGGAGGGGACCCAGTACTTC. Protein product: CASSLLGEGTQYF.

This clonotype came up many times. The chain employs TRBV5-7 and TRBJ2-7; 7 bases are shared with TRBD2. Being an ORF, TRBV5-7 has a function that is uncertain. V lost 5 bases to trimming and J lost 3 bases; unmatched junction nucleotides: 11. The CDR3 totals 15 residues. The CDR3 DNA sequence: TGTGCCAGCAGTTGGGACTACAACAAATTCTACGAGCAGTACTTC. It translates to CASSWDYNKFYEQYF.

Comment on this clonotype: The junction differs from germline at one of its ends, possibly a read error. The CDR3 DNA reads TGTGCCATCAATGAAGCGGGTTCCCACAATGAGCGGTTCTTC. Translating it yields CAINEAGSHNERFF. The chain uses TRBV10-3 and TRBJ2-1, with a tentative D call TRBD2 (6 bases). Germline CDR1 reads ENHRY; CDR2 reads SYGVKD. There are 14 residues in the CDR3.

This rearrangement joins TRBV5-4 to TRBJ2-5; D unclear. This CDR3 contains 14 residues. Germline V gene sequence: CDR1 SGHNT, CDR2 YYREEE (reference sequence). Trimming removed 1 base at V and 3 bases at J, with 10 bases between. The CDR3 here is CASSLPKTEETQYF. The CDR3 DNA sequence: TGTGCCAGCAGCTTGCCAAAGACCGAAGAGACCCAGTACTTC.

This clonotype showed up many times. The chain employs TRBV14 and TRBJ2-1; D is unresolved. This CDR3 has 12 residues. Per germline, CDR1 SGHDN and CDR2 FVKESK. V was pared by 3 bases and J by 8 bases, with 8 bases between. CDR3 residues: CASSHLRHEQFF. The DNA of the CDR3 is TGTGCCAGCAGCCACCTACGGCATGAGCAGTTCTTC.

About this clonotype itself: This sequence may be a read error, since a much larger clone differs from it by one base. The rearrangement links TRBV6-4 to TRBJ2-1; a possible D gene is TRBD1 (5 bases). Germline V CDR1 and CDR2: MRHNA, SNTAGT. Trimming pared 3 bases from V and 5 bases from J, leaving 8 bases between. CDR3 size: 13 residues. CDR3 residues: CASSEVRDNEQFF. Here the CDR3 DNA reads TGTGCCAGCAGTGAGGTCAGGGACAATGAGCAGTTCTTC.

In regard to this clonotype: This may be a read error: a much more frequent sequence differs by one nucleotide. The J gene is TRBJ2-1, the V gene TRBV11-2; D gene unclear. This CDR3 has 13 residues. Per the germline V gene, CDR1 is SGHAT and CDR2 is FQNNGV. The CDR3 loop is CASSTSLNNVQFF. CDR3 bases: TGTGCCAGCAGCACATCCCTTAACAATGTGCAGTTCTTC. The whole variable domain, filled in from reference TRBV11-2 and TRBJ2-1, reads EAGVAQSPRYKIIEKRQSVAFWCNPISGHATLYWYQQILGQGPKLLIQFQNNGVVDDSQLPKDRFSAERLKGVDSTLKIQPAKLEDSAVYLCASSTSLNNVQFFGPGTRLTVL.

This clonotype has more than one count but fewer than ten. The rearrangement joins TRBV12-3 or TRBV12-4 to TRBJ2-6; no firm D call. The CDR3 has 16 residues. V lost 4 bases to trimming and J lost 3 bases, with 13 bases between them. Written as DNA, the CDR3 is TGTGCCAGCAGTTCTGGTGGCCTCGTTGGGGCCAACGTCCTGACTTTC. It encodes CASSSGGLVGANVLTF.